This TCR beta chain was captured by sequencing in a study of cytomegalovirus exposure and HLA in healthy donors. Notes on the study in general: One variant, a missense change in DCLRE1C, was linked in a later analysis to TCR beta V- and J-gene trimming.

The PCR had 60 Vbeta and 13 Jbeta primers. Assay used: immunoSEQ multiplex PCR; TCRdb lists only in-frame clones, some missing. Of approximately 180,000 clones in the sample, around 75% were seen once. Concerning this clone itself: Its antigen remains unknown.

The germline V gene encodes CDR1 SEHNR and CDR2 FQNEAQ (reference sequence). V lost 0 bases to trimming and J lost 11 bases, with 14 bases between them. The CDR3 runs 14 residues. The chain links TRBV7-9 to TRBJ1-5; D remains ambiguous. This sequence was found in a woman aged 25 to 45 in good health and CMV-seronegative. Input material: PBMCs. The CDR3 sequence is CASSLAVGHGAQHF. The CDR3 DNA reads as TGTGCCAGCAGCTTAGCGGTGGGCCACGGGGCCCAGCATTTT. Filled out from reference TRBV7-9 and TRBJ1-5, the complete variable domain reads DTGVSQNPRHKITKRGQNVTFRCDPISEHNRLYWYRQTLGQGPEFLTYFQNEAQLEKSRLLSDRFSAERPKGSFSTLEIQRTEQGDSAMYLCASSLAVGHGAQHFGDGTRLSIL.